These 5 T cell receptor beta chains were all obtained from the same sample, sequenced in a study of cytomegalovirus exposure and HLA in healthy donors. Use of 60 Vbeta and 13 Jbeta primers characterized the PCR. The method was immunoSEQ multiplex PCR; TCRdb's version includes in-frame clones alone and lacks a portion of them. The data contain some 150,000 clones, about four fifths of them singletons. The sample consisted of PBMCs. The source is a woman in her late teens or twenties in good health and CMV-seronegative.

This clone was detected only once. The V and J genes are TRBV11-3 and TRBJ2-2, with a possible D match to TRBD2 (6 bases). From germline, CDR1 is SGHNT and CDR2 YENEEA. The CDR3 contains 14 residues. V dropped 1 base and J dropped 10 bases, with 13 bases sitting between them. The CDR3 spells CASSLVGGKEELFF. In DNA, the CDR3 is TGTGCCAGCAGCTTAGTTGGGGGGAAGGAGGAGCTGTTTTTT.

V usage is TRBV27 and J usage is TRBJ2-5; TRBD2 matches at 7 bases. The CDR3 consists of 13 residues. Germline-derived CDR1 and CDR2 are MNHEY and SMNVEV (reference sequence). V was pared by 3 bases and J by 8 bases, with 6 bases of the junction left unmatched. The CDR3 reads CASSFRLAKTQYF. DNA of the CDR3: TGTGCCAGCAGTTTCAGACTAGCTAAAACCCAGTACTTC.

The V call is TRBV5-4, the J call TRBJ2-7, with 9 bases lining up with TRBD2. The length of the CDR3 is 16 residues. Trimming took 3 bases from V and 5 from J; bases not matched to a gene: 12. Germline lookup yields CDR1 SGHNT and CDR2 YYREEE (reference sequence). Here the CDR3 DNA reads TGTGCCAGCAGCTCGCCTGGTGGCGGGAGGGCCAACGAGCAGTACTTC. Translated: CASSSPGGGRANEQYF.

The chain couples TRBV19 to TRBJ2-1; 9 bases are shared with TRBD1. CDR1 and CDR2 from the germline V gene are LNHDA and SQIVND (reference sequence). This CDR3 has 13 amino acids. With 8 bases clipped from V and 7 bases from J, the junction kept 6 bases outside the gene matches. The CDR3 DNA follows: TGTGCCAGTTCCGGGACAGGGTTGAATGAGCAGTTCTTC. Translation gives CASSGTGLNEQFF. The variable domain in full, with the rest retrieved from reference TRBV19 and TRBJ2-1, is DGGITQSPKYLFRKEGQNVTLSCEQNLNHDAMYWYRQDPGQGLRLIYYSQIVNDFQKGDIAEGYSVSREKKESFPLTVTSAQKNPTAFYLCASSGTGLNEQFFGPGTRLTVL.

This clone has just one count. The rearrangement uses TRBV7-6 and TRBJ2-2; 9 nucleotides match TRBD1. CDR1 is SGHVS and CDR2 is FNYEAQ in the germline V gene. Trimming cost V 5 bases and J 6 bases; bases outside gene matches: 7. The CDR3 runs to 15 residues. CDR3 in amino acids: CASSKGQGRSGELFF. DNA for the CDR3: TGTGCCAGCAGCAAAGGACAGGGGAGGTCCGGGGAGCTGTTTTTT.